This T cell receptor beta chain was recovered during a study of blood T cell repertoires in COVID-19. The CDR3 length is 14 residues. Germline-derived CDR1 and CDR2 are MNHEY and SVGAGI. The trim removed 2 bases at V and 8 bases at J, leaving 0 bases unmatched. Only in-frame clones appear in the TCRdb table, and some are missing; sequencing was by immunoSEQ multiplex PCR. The sample contains some 190,000 clones, roughly 84% of which appear only once. The clonotype was recovered from a woman aged 25 to 39 who had been exposed to COVID-19. The specimen was PBMCs or T cells enriched from blood (not recorded which). The rearrangement links TRBV6-5 to TRBJ2-1, with 13 bases lining up with TRBD2. The CDR3 nucleotides are TGTGCCAGCAGTTACACTAGCGGGGGGGATGAGCAGTTCTTC. Protein sequence: CASSYTSGGDEQFF.